These 6 T cell receptor beta chains were all obtained from the same sample, sequenced in a study of T cells after yellow fever vaccination. MiXCR was run by TCRdb on the 5' RACE reads, yielding one entry per CDR3 protein. This sample yields some 260,000 distinct CDR3 sequences, of which about 5.2% are seen a single time; roughly 3% belongs to the top ten. The sample was CD4+ T cells sorted from PBMCs, taken on the day of the yellow fever booster vaccination. These receptors were collected from a man younger than 35 who received the YFV17D yellow fever vaccine.

This sequence joins TRBV6-5 and TRBJ2-3; the match to TRBD2 covers 8 bases. The V gene's germline CDR1 is MNHEY and CDR2 SVGAGI. The CDR3 is 14 amino acids. Trimming took 8 bases from V and 5 from J; bases not matched to a gene: 9. In DNA form, the CDR3 reads TGTGCCAGCCGCGCAGCGGGGGCGGGAGATACGCAGTATTTT. Its translation: CASRAAGAGDTQYF.

In this sample, this clonotype turned up a few times. This chain's CDR3 is CASTAGTPGTNYGYTF. Written as DNA, the CDR3 is TGTGCCAGCACCGCTGGGACACCAGGAACTAACTATGGCTACACCTTC. The chain carries TRBV2 and TRBJ1-2; D may be TRBD1 (6 bases). The CDR3 length is 16 residues. CDR1 and CDR2 from the germline V gene are SNHLY and FYNNEI. V gave up 7 bases and J gave up 0 bases, with 18 bases separating them.

The CDR3 DNA reads as TGTGCCAGCAGCTCCAGGGGGCGGGACGAGCAGTACGTC. Amino acids: CASSSRGRDEQYV. This chain links TRBV7-9 with TRBJ2-7, with 8 bases fitting TRBD1. The CDR3 is 13 amino acids. Germline V gene lookup returns CDR1 SEHNR and CDR2 FQNEAQ (reference sequence). The V segment lost 4 bases and the J segment 5 bases; nucleotides outside the gene matches: 4.

The chain combines TRBV6-5 with TRBJ1-1; 7 positions match TRBD1. The germline V gene encodes CDR1 MNHEY and CDR2 SVGAGI. The CDR3 runs to 13 residues. V lost 3 bases to trimming and J lost 7 bases; unmatched junction nucleotides: 5. The chain's CDR3 is CASSYFRDSEAFF. As DNA, the CDR3 is TGTGCCAGCAGTTATTTCCGGGACAGTGAAGCTTTCTTT.

This clonotype was detected a few times. The chain carries TRBV27 and TRBJ2-2; perhaps TRBD2 as D (5 bases). The V end lost 6 bases, the J end lost 1 base, and 6 bases lay between the germline ends. Germline V CDR1 and CDR2: MNHEY, SMNVEV (reference sequence). This CDR3 is 13 amino acids long. In nucleotides, the CDR3 is TGTGCCAGCAGAGCGGTGAACACCGGGGAGCTGTTTTTT. It specifies CASRAVNTGELFF.

CDR3 nucleotides: TGTGCCAGCAGCCCCCGCAGTGGGCCGGGCTACACCTTC. This gives the protein CASSPRSGPGYTF. This chain joins TRBV7-9 and TRBJ1-2; no clear D gene. Trimming took 5 bases from V and 8 from J, leaving 15 bases between them. The CDR3 spans 13 residues. The V gene's germline CDR1 is SEHNR and CDR2 FQNEAQ (reference sequence).